The 18 T cell receptor beta chains below all came from one sample that was sequenced in a study of patients and donors after allogeneic stem cell transplantation. From the RT-PCR reads, TCRdb called clonotypes with MiXCR, one entry per CDR3 protein. This table holds over 150,000 distinct CDR3 sequences, less than 45% found once. The sample taken for sequencing was blood, either unsorted or a sorted T cell fraction (not recorded which). These receptors were collected from a human donor who was either an allogeneic HSCT recipient or a stem cell or donor lymphocyte infusion donor (not recorded which). It is not recorded whose cells these are; they may come from a transplant donor.

The rearrangement joins TRBV12-3 or TRBV12-4 to TRBJ2-7; 11 nucleotides agree with TRBD1. V shed 3 bases and J 4 bases; nucleotides not matched to a gene: 5. CDR3 size: 15 residues. CDR3 in DNA: TGTGCCAGCAGTTTCGGACAGGGGGCGAGGTACGAGCAGTACTTC. Translating gives CASSFGQGARYEQYF.

The chain joins TRBV29-1 to TRBJ2-5; tentative D call: TRBD1 (5 bases). The germline V and J ends were trimmed by 2 bases and 7 bases, with 17 bases remaining between them. CDR3 length: 14 residues. Germline-derived CDR1 and CDR2 are SQVTM and ANQGSEA. The CDR3 loop reads CSVELGAYPRTQYF. The CDR3 coding sequence is TGCAGCGTTGAACTAGGGGCTTACCCCCGGACCCAGTACTTC.

This chain connects TRBV12-3 or TRBV12-4 to TRBJ1-1, with no clear D. The CDR3 loop spans 13 amino acids. Trimming removed 6 bases from V and 1 base from J, with 9 bases in between. CDR3 coding DNA: TGTGCCAGCAGGGAGGCACAGAACACTGAAGCTTTCTTT. Protein sequence: CASREAQNTEAFF.

J is TRBJ1-5 and V is TRBV20-1, with a weak D call TRBD1 (5 bases). The CDR3 totals 14 residues. Trimming cost V 1 base and J 9 bases, with 16 bases left between them. Germline V CDR1 and CDR2: DFQATT, SNEGSKA (reference sequence). The CDR3 protein is CSARGGTDARPQHF. The CDR3 bases are TGCAGTGCTAGAGGTGGGACCGACGCCCGGCCCCAGCATTTT.

The chain combines TRBV7-2 with TRBJ1-6; D is unclear. V dropped 5 bases and J dropped 4 bases, with 12 bases sitting between them. Germline lookup yields CDR1 SGHTA and CDR2 FQGNSA. This CDR3 region has 15 residues. The CDR3 loop is CASSGEGLYNSPLHF. The CDR3 DNA reads as TGTGCCAGCAGCGGAGAAGGACTGTATAATTCACCCCTCCACTTT.

The V and J genes are TRBV6-5 and TRBJ2-3; TRBD2 matches 13 bases. This CDR3 comprises 15 residues. Trimming took 4 bases from V and 6 from J; bases not matched to a gene: 4. Germline values: CDR1 MNHEY, CDR2 SVGAGI. CDR3 DNA: TGTGCCAGCAGTTGGACTAGCGGGAGTACCGATACGCAGTATTTT. It yields the protein CASSWTSGSTDTQYF.

This clonotype was observed a single time. V and J are TRBV14 and TRBJ2-1; D perhaps matches TRBD1 (5 bases). V lost 0 bases and J 5 bases, leaving 11 bases between the germline ends. The germline CDR1 and CDR2 sequences are SGHDN and FVKESK. This CDR3 region has 15 residues. The CDR3 protein is CASSQDNRWHNEQFF. CDR3 DNA: TGTGCCAGCAGCCAAGATAACAGGTGGCACAATGAGCAGTTCTTC.

This chain connects TRBV24-1 to TRBJ2-3; TRBD2 aligns across 10 bases. The CDR3 has 16 amino acids. The trim removed 9 bases at V and 3 bases at J, leaving 11 bases unmatched. CDR1 and CDR2 from the germline V gene are KGHDR and SFDVKD. In DNA form, the CDR3 reads TGTGCCACCTCTGACCCTCTAGCGGGAGAGACAGATACGCAGTATTTT. Its protein product is CATSDPLAGETDTQYF.

This clonotype was seen only a few times. This chain links TRBV12-3 or TRBV12-4 with TRBJ1-5; D gene ambiguous. Trimming pared 5 bases from V and 11 bases from J, leaving 13 bases between. The CDR3 has 12 amino acids. Here the CDR3 DNA reads TGTGCCAGCAGTCACGGACGGTCAGCCCAGCATTTT. Its translation is CASSHGRSAQHF.

The chain links TRBV6-1 to TRBJ2-1; TRBD2 aligns across 12 bases. The CDR3 totals 15 residues. Germline V gene lookup returns CDR1 MNHNS and CDR2 SASEGT. V lost 7 bases, J lost 9 bases, and 10 bases stayed unmatched. CDR3 nucleotide sequence: TGTGCCAGCACTCCGCTAGCGGGAGGGCTAGGTGAGCAGTTCTTC. This encodes CASTPLAGGLGEQFF.

CDR3 in amino acids: CASSDPGLDGIETQYF. The CDR3 coding sequence is TGCGCCAGCAGCGACCCTGGACTCGACGGAATTGAGACCCAGTACTTC. The chain uses TRBV10-2 and TRBJ2-5, with D possibly being TRBD2 (5 bases). V lost 6 bases and J lost 5, with 22 bases in between. Germline values: CDR1 WSHSY, CDR2 SAAADI. There are 16 residues in the CDR3.

CDR3 residues: CSASTHSYNEQFF. In nucleotides, the CDR3 is TGCAGTGCTAGTACCCACTCCTACAATGAGCAGTTCTTC. This chain links TRBV20-1 with TRBJ2-1; unclear D gene. This CDR3 has 13 amino acids. V lost 3 bases to trimming and J lost 0 bases, with 6 bases between them. Germline assignment: CDR1 DFQATT and CDR2 SNEGSKA (reference sequence).

This clonotype was recorded a few times. The genes are TRBV10-3 and TRBJ2-7; D ambiguous. With 0 bases removed from V and 6 bases from J, the gap between germline ends came to 9 bases. The CDR3 sequence is 13 residues long. The germline gives CDR1 ENHRY, CDR2 SYGVKD. The DNA for the CDR3 is TGTGCCATCAGTGAGTCACCAACTGGCGAGCAGTACTTC. Its translation is CAISESPTGEQYF.

The gene calls are TRBV12-3 or TRBV12-4 and TRBJ1-5; maybe TRBD1 (5 bases). CDR3 length: 15 residues. V shed 8 bases and J shed 3 bases, with 17 bases lying between them. The CDR3 DNA is TGTGCCAGCGCCTGGGGGGAGACATTCAATCAGCCCCAGCATTTT. Encoded protein: CASAWGETFNQPQHF.

This clonotype was seen a few times. The rearrangement uses TRBV28 and TRBJ1-5; no reliable D call. The CDR3 is 14 residues long. The germline gives CDR1 MDHEN, CDR2 SYDVKM. V gave up 4 bases and J gave up 3 bases, with 10 bases separating them. The CDR3 bases are TGTGCCAGCAGTTGGATTCGGCTCAATCAGCCCCAGCATTTT. This gives the protein CASSWIRLNQPQHF.

The J gene is TRBJ1-2, the V gene TRBV4-3; D remains ambiguous. Trimming pared 3 bases from V and 0 bases from J, leaving 14 bases between. Germline CDR1 and CDR2: LGHNA and YSLEER. The CDR3 sequence is 16 residues long. The CDR3 sequence is CASSHFLGSTNYGYTF. CDR3 nucleotide sequence: TGCGCCAGCAGCCACTTCCTCGGGTCAACTAACTATGGCTACACCTTC.

V is TRBV5-1 and J is TRBJ1-1; TRBD1 matches at 7 bases. CDR1 SGHRS and CDR2 YFSETQ come from the germline V gene. The V segment lost 4 bases and the J segment 0 bases; nucleotides outside the gene matches: 12. This CDR3 is built from 17 residues. The CDR3: CASSPGWDRGMNTEAFF. The CDR3, as DNA: TGCGCCAGCAGCCCCGGCTGGGACAGAGGTATGAACACTGAAGCTTTCTTT.

This clonotype was detected only a few times. V usage is TRBV27 and J usage is TRBJ1-4; possible D gene TRBD1, 5 bases. The V end was cut by 6 bases, the J end by 1 base, with 27 bases between. The V gene's germline CDR1 is MNHEY and CDR2 SMNVEV (reference sequence). This CDR3 comprises 20 residues. CDR3 amino acids: CASSPKGLRGLEKTNEKLFF. Written as DNA, the CDR3 is TGTGCCAGCAGCCCTAAGGGCCTCCGGGGCTTAGAGAAAACTAATGAAAAACTGTTTTTT.